These 21 T cell receptor beta chains originate from one sample sequenced in a study of radiation and T cells in renal cell carcinoma. Time point of the sample: baseline pretreatment blood. Indicated treatment: 15 Gy SBRT to primary tumor, nephrectomy 4 weeks later. Data came from immunoSEQ multiplex PCR; TCRdb stores just in-frame clones and leaves some out. In the table there are 130,000 to 150,000 clones, roughly 88% of which are singletons. The source material was blood, sampled from a patient whose treatment included radiotherapy and nephrectomy. Receptors were obtained from a woman between 45 and 65 years old with renal cell carcinoma.

The chain links TRBV5-6 to TRBJ2-3; D not certain. The CDR3 extends over 16 amino acids. V was clipped by 0 bases and J by 2 bases, with 13 bases between them. Germline CDR1 reads SGHDT; CDR2 reads YYEEEE. The CDR3 sequence: CASSLGLVGYTDTQYF. For the CDR3, the DNA is TGTGCCAGCAGCTTGGGTTTAGTAGGGTACACAGATACGCAGTATTTT. Full variable domain (outside the CDR3, taken from reference TRBV5-6 and TRBJ2-3): DAGVTQSPTHLIKTRGQQVTLRCSPKSGHDTVSWYQQALGQGPQFIFQYYEEEERQRGNFPDRFSGHQFPNYSSELNVNALLLGDSALYLCASSLGLVGYTDTQYFGPGTRLTVL.

V usage is TRBV15 and J usage is TRBJ1-5; TRBD1 is a possible D gene (5 bases). The CDR3 covers 15 residues. Germline-derived CDR1 and CDR2 are LNHNV and YYDKDF (reference sequence). The ends were cut back, 0 bases at V and 7 bases at J, with 13 bases in the middle. DNA of the CDR3: TGTGCCACCAGCAGAGATGGGGGGTTGGGACAGCCCCAGCATTTT. Protein sequence: CATSRDGGLGQPQHF. Together with reference TRBV15 and TRBJ1-5, the CDR3 gives the full variable domain: DAMVIQNPRYQVTQFGKPVTLSCSQTLNHNVMYWYQQKSSQAPKLLFHYYDKDFNNEADTPDNFQSRRPNTSFCFLDIRSPGLGDTAMYLCATSRDGGLGQPQHFGDGTRLSIL.

This clone has a single count. The chain employs TRBV5-1 and TRBJ1-4; a possible D gene is TRBD1 (5 bases). The CDR3 spans 15 residues. Germline-derived CDR1 and CDR2 are SGHRS and YFSETQ. V lost 0 bases, J lost 8 bases, and 14 bases lay in between. For the CDR3, the DNA is TGCGCCAGCAGCTTGGCCGGGAGGGGAGGAGAAAAACTGTTTTTT. Protein: CASSLAGRGGEKLFF.

The rearrangement uses TRBV30 and TRBJ2-7; D possibly corresponds to TRBD1 (6 bases). This CDR3 region has 15 residues. With 0 bases removed from V and 3 bases from J, the gap between germline ends came to 15 bases. Germline V gives CDR1 GTSNPN, CDR2 SVGIG (reference sequence). The CDR3 reads CAWSVPRQANYEQYF. In DNA form, the CDR3 reads TGTGCCTGGAGTGTACCACGACAGGCCAACTACGAGCAGTACTTC.

The chain links TRBV21-1 to TRBJ2-7. TRBV21-1 is annotated as a pseudogene. This CDR3 spans 12 amino acids. CDR3 protein: CASSKWGYEQYF. The DNA of the CDR3 is TGTGCCAGCAGCAAATGGGGGTACGAGCAGTACTTC.

The V call is TRBV5-1, the J call TRBJ2-3; D is possibly TRBD2 (6 bases). Trimming removed 4 bases at V and 4 bases at J, with 13 bases between. CDR1 and CDR2 from the germline V gene are SGHRS and YFSETQ. The CDR3 totals 14 residues. CDR3 protein: CASSTRTGADTQYF. CDR3 nucleotides: TGCGCCAGCAGCACTCGGACGGGGGCAGATACGCAGTATTTT.

V gene TRBV15 combines with J gene TRBJ1-1, with 7 bases aligning to TRBD1. Germline V gene data show CDR1 as LNHNV and CDR2 as YYDKDF (reference sequence). The CDR3 extends over 12 amino acids. V shed 5 bases and J 9 bases; nucleotides not matched to a gene: 6. CDR3 coding DNA: TGTGCCACCAGCGTTACGACAGGGAAAGCTTTCTTT. Its translation is CATSVTTGKAFF.

This chain joins TRBV7-9 and TRBJ1-1, with D hard to call. The V end was cut by 10 bases, the J end by 0 bases, with 6 bases between. The CDR3 has 11 residues. The germline V gene has CDR1 SEHNR and CDR2 FQNEAQ (reference sequence). The CDR3, as DNA: TGTGCCACCATTTTGAACACTGAAGCTTTCTTT. Translation: CATILNTEAFF.

This clone was observed a few times. The rearrangement links TRBV5-1 to TRBJ1-5; D is unclear. Looked up from germline, CDR1 is SGHRS and CDR2 is YFSETQ. The CDR3 consists of 15 residues. Trimming stripped 0 bases from V and 9 bases from J, with 16 bases between. The CDR3 DNA reads as TGCGCCAGCAGCTTGGAGTACCGGGGAGAAGGGCCCCAGCATTTT. Amino acid sequence: CASSLEYRGEGPQHF.

The gene calls are TRBV7-2 and TRBJ1-3; D not certain. From germline, CDR1 is SGHTA and CDR2 FQGNSA. The CDR3 extends over 17 amino acids. V was shortened by 0 bases and J by 0 bases, with 12 bases between the two germline ends. In DNA, the CDR3 is TGTGCCAGCAGCTTAGCGCCCACTACGGTCTCTGGAAACACCATATATTTT. As protein: CASSLAPTTVSGNTIYF.

This chain links TRBV6-1 with TRBJ2-3; 10 bases are shared with TRBD2. V gave up 10 bases and J gave up 0 bases; unmatched junction bases: 7. CDR1 and CDR2 (germline): MNHNS, SASEGT. The CDR3 totals 15 residues. The CDR3 DNA follows: TGTGCCATCCAATTGACTAGCGGGAGCACAGATACGCAGTATTTT. Translating gives CAIQLTSGSTDTQYF.

The rearrangement links TRBV4-3 to TRBJ1-3; TRBD1 aligns across 7 bases. There are 16 residues in the CDR3. Trimming took 0 bases from V and 3 from J; bases not matched to a gene: 5. Per the germline V gene, CDR1 is LGHNA and CDR2 is YSLEER. DNA of the CDR3: TGCGCCAGCAGCCAAGATTGGGACAGCGGTGGAAACACCATATATTTT. Translating it yields CASSQDWDSGGNTIYF.

V gene TRBV25-1 combines with J gene TRBJ2-1, with D perhaps being TRBD1 or TRBD2 (5 bases each). Trimming shortened V by 0 bases and J by 0 bases, and 9 bases separated the two germline ends. The CDR3 runs 16 residues. Per the germline V gene, CDR1 is MGHDK and CDR2 is SYGVNS. The CDR3 region is CASSEYEGSSYNEQFF. CDR3 DNA: TGTGCCAGCAGTGAATACGAGGGGAGCTCCTACAATGAGCAGTTCTTC.

This clone was seen a single time. The rearrangement joins TRBV18 to TRBJ2-2, with 10 bases matching TRBD1. The CDR3 loop spans 17 amino acids. The germline V gene encodes CDR1 KGHSH and CDR2 LQKENI. V lost 3 bases to trimming and J lost 6 bases; unmatched junction nucleotides: 10. CDR3 nucleotide sequence: TGTGCCAGCTCACCCACAAGAAGGACAGGGGGAGCCGGGGAGCTGTTTTTT. It encodes CASSPTRRTGGAGELFF.

This clone was observed once. The chain is built from TRBV7-3 and TRBJ2-3; 7 nucleotides line up with TRBD1. V was clipped by 5 bases and J by 5 bases; unmatched bases: 10. Germline-derived CDR1 and CDR2 are SGHTA and FQGTGA. The CDR3 extends over 15 amino acids. The DNA of the CDR3 is TGTGCCAGCAGCAGAACTACAGGGGAGAGAGATACGCAGTATTTT. Amino acid sequence: CASSRTTGERDTQYF.

This clone occurred once. The V and J genes are TRBV12-5 and TRBJ1-4; 9 nucleotides line up with TRBD1. The CDR3 spans 15 residues. V shed 1 base and J 3 bases; nucleotides not matched to a gene: 0. Germline CDR1 is LGHNT and CDR2 is FRNRAP. In DNA form, the CDR3 reads TGTGCTAGTGGTTTGGGACAGGGGGCTAATGAAAAACTGTTTTTT. Amino acid sequence: CASGLGQGANEKLFF.

This clone showed up just a few times. The chain joins TRBV4-1 to TRBJ1-5; 10 bases align to TRBD1. In germline, CDR1 is MGHRA, CDR2 YSYEKL. J gave up 4 bases and V 4 bases, and 4 bases lay outside the gene matches. This CDR3 spans 15 amino acids. The CDR3 nucleotides read TGCGCCAGCAGCCTTAGACAGGGGGCAAATCAGCCCCAGCATTTT. Residues: CASSLRQGANQPQHF.

The chain carries TRBV4-1 and TRBJ1-3; D gene unclear. Germline loops: CDR1 MGHRA, CDR2 YSYEKL. The ends were cut back, 0 bases at V and 2 bases at J, with 11 bases in the middle. This CDR3 comprises 16 residues. The CDR3 loop is CASSQDWKEPGNTIYF. CDR3 coding DNA: TGCGCCAGCAGCCAAGATTGGAAGGAGCCTGGAAACACCATATATTTT.

The genes are TRBV18 and TRBJ1-4; D is perhaps TRBD1 (5 bases). The V gene lost 9 bases and the J gene lost 4 bases, with 9 bases spanning the gap. The germline V gene has CDR1 KGHSH and CDR2 LQKENI. CDR3 length: 12 residues. The CDR3 nucleotides read TGTGCCAGTTTTGACAGTAATGAAAAACTGTTTTTT. Translating it yields CASFDSNEKLFF.

The chain has TRBV19 and TRBJ2-7; TRBD1 is a possible D gene (6 bases). The germline V and J ends were trimmed by 7 bases and 1 base, with 14 bases remaining between them. Germline values: CDR1 LNHDA, CDR2 SQIVND (reference sequence). The CDR3 spans 14 residues. CDR3 loop: CASTLTGLSYEQYF. CDR3 nucleotides: TGTGCCAGTACCCTGACAGGATTATCCTACGAGCAGTACTTC.

CDR3 sequence: CAISELVGAEAFF. In DNA, the CDR3 is TGTGCCATCAGTGAGCTAGTTGGGGCTGAAGCTTTCTTT. This sequence joins TRBV10-3 and TRBJ1-1; D is uncertain. The CDR3 loop spans 13 amino acids. CDR1 and CDR2 from the germline V gene are ENHRY and SYGVKD. Trimming removed 2 bases from V and 6 bases from J, with 10 bases in between.